The present entry profiles one TCR beta chain with its context. Its matching antigen is unknown. These data are taken from a study of Ad26.COV2.S vaccination and SARS-CoV-2 variants. About the study: Donor joined the COV1001 Ad26.COV2.S trial arm. Ad26.COV2.S shots went into the muscle once or twice, 56 days apart.

The study, taken as a whole, reports: An underestimation of total T cell responses may have resulted from the TCR breadth and depth analyses.

The treatment here: roughly 18 received Ad26.COV2.S at low or high dose, single or two shots; 5 received placebo; per-sample allocation not given. Sampling was done on day 63 after the first vaccine or placebo injection. V lost 6 bases to trimming and J lost 7 bases, with 6 bases between them. The CDR3 is 11 amino acids. Germline loops: CDR1 ENHRY, CDR2 SYGVKD. Generated by immunoSEQ multiplex PCR, the TCRdb table keeps only in-frame clones and is missing some. The table records 440,000 or so clones, around 90% of them present only once. The TCR originated in a person aged 18 to 65 who received the Ad26.COV2.S COVID-19 vaccine or a placebo. The chain couples TRBV10-3 to TRBJ2-2; D not certain. Sequencing was performed on peripheral blood, taken in a trial of Ad26.COV2.S vaccine versus placebo. The CDR3 DNA follows: TGTGCCATCAGGGTAGACGGGGAGCTGTTTTTT. The encoded protein is CAIRVDGELFF.